Detailed here is one T cell receptor (beta chain). Trimming removed 3 bases from V and 0 bases from J, with 12 bases in between. The CDR3 loop spans 17 amino acids. The germline V gene encodes CDR1 SGHAT and CDR2 FQNNGV. Here immunoSEQ multiplex PCR was the method, and the copy in TCRdb shows in-frame clones only, minus some. The sample contains 68,000 or so clones, about 89% of which appear only once. This record comes from a study of T cell changes during pregnancy in multiple sclerosis. The receptor was isolated from a female donor with multiple sclerosis, enrolled in a pregnancy study. This rearrangement joins TRBV11-2 to TRBJ1-6, with D unclear. Material: peripheral blood, obtained in the second trimester of pregnancy. CDR3 bases: TGTGCCAGCAGCTTCAACCTCAAGAGCTCCTATAATTCACCCCTCCACTTT. It yields the protein CASSFNLKSSYNSPLHF. Full variable domain (missing parts from reference TRBV11-2 and TRBJ1-6): EAGVAQSPRYKIIEKRQSVAFWCNPISGHATLYWYQQILGQGPKLLIQFQNNGVVDDSQLPKDRFSAERLKGVDSTLKIQPAKLEDSAVYLCASSFNLKSSYNSPLHFGNGTRLTVT.